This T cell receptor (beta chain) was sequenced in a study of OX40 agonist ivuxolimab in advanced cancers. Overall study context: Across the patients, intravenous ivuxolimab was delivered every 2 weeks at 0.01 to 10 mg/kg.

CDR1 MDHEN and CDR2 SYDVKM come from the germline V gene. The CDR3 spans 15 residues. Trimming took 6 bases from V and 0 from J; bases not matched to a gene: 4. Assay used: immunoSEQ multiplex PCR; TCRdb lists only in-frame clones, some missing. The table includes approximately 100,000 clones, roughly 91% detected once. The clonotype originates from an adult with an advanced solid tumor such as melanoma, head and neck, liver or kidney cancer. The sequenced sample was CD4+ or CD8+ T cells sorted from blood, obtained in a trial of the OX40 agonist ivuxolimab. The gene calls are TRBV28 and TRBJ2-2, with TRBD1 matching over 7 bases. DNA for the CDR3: TGTGCCAGCAGAGGTCAGGGGGCGAACACCGGGGAGCTGTTTTTT. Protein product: CASRGQGANTGELFF.